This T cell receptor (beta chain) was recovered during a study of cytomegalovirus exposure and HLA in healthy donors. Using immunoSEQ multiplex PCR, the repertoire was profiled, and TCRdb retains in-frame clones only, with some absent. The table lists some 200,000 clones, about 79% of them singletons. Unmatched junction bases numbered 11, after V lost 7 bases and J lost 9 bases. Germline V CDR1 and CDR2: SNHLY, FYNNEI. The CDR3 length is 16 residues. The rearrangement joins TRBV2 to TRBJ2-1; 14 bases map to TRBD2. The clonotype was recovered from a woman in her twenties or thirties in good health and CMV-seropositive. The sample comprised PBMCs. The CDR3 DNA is TGTGCCAGCACCGGGACTAGCGGGAGTCGAGGGAGTGAGCAGTTCTTC. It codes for CASTGTSGSRGSEQFF.